The 21 T cell receptor beta chains given below trace back to one sample, sequenced in a study of cytomegalovirus exposure and HLA in healthy donors. Use of 60 Vbeta and 13 Jbeta primers characterized the PCR. Generated by immunoSEQ multiplex PCR, the TCRdb table keeps only in-frame clones and is missing some. The data contain fewer than 55,000 clones, less than 75% of them seen just once; the ten biggest clones take up 20% to 25%. Sample: PBMCs. Every receptor here comes from a woman aged 50 to 65 in good health and CMV-seropositive.

As regards this clone: One junction end disagrees with the germline gene, perhaps due to a read error. This sample also contains other DNA sequences that code for the same CDR3. This rearrangement joins TRBV5-4 to TRBJ1-1; D is possibly TRBD1 (6 bases). Germline V lookup: CDR1 SGHNT, CDR2 YYREEE (reference sequence). The CDR3 consists of 16 residues. CDR3 sequence: CASSLWAGARNTEAFF. Written as DNA, the CDR3 is TGTGCCAGCAGCTTGTGGGCAGGGGCTAGGAACACTGAAGCGTTCTTT. The variable domain in full, with the rest retrieved from reference TRBV5-4 and TRBJ1-1, is ETGVTQSPTHLIKTRGQQVTLRCSSQSGHNTVSWYQQALGQGPQFIFQYYREEENGRGNFPPRFSGLQFPNYSSELNVNALELDDSALYLCASSLWAGARNTEAFFGQGTRLTVV.

This clone showed up just once. V usage is TRBV9 and J usage is TRBJ1-4; tentatively, D is TRBD1 (5 bases). CDR3 length: 14 residues. The V end lost 0 bases, the J end lost 10 bases, and 13 bases lay between the germline ends. CDR1 is SGDLS and CDR2 is YYNGEE in the germline V gene. The CDR3 is CASSVGGGPGKLFF. CDR3 nucleotide sequence: TGTGCCAGCAGCGTAGGGGGGGGACCTGGAAAACTGTTTTTT.

This chain connects TRBV9 to TRBJ2-5, with 13 bases lining up with TRBD2. The J call may be faulty, since TRBJ2-7 better matches the DNA end. CDR1 is SGDLS, CDR2 YYNGEE, per germline. The CDR3 extends over 15 amino acids. The CDR3 region has the DNA TGTGCCAGCAGTAAAGGGACTAGCGGGACCTACGAGCAGTACTTC. It codes for CASSKGTSGTYEQYF.

This chain connects TRBV4-2 to TRBJ2-1, with 13 bases that match TRBD2. The germline CDR1 and CDR2 sequences are LGHNA and YNFKEQ. V shed 3 bases and J 9 bases; nucleotides not matched to a gene: 5. The CDR3 is 15 amino acids. In DNA, the CDR3 is TGTGCCAGCAGCCAGGGGACTAGCGGGGTGCGTGAGCAGTTCTTC. The encoded protein is CASSQGTSGVREQFF.

The CDR3 loop is CASSPLVSSYGYTF. The CDR3 DNA is TGTGCCAGCTCACCACTCGTGAGTAGCTATGGCTACACCTTC. The chain links TRBV18 to TRBJ1-2; D is uncertain. V was cut by 1 base and J by 4 bases, with 10 bases left in between. The CDR3 is 14 amino acids. Looked up from germline, CDR1 is KGHSH and CDR2 is LQKENI.

The sample holds a few counts of this clone. The rearrangement uses TRBV28 and TRBJ2-1, with 10 bases fitting TRBD2. Germline V gives CDR1 MDHEN, CDR2 SYDVKM. With V trimmed by 5 bases and J by 1 base, 2 bases remained unmatched. The CDR3 consists of 15 residues. CDR3 protein: CASSLAGASYNEQFF. The CDR3 DNA reads TGTGCCAGCAGTCTAGCGGGGGCTTCCTACAATGAGCAGTTCTTC.

The gene calls are TRBV28 and TRBJ1-2, with D perhaps matching TRBD1 (5 bases). There are 16 residues in the CDR3. Trimming pared 6 bases from V and 2 bases from J, leaving 19 bases between. Per the germline V gene, CDR1 is MDHEN and CDR2 is SYDVKM. CDR3 loop: CASRTQGVELNYGYTF. For the CDR3, the DNA is TGTGCCAGCAGAACTCAAGGGGTCGAGCTCAACTATGGCTACACCTTC.

This chain links TRBV7-8 with TRBJ1-5, with D unresolved. Trimming shortened V by 3 bases and J by 0 bases, and 9 bases separated the two germline ends. The CDR3 consists of 15 residues. In germline, CDR1 is SGHVS, CDR2 FQNEAQ. This chain's CDR3 is CASSFSSYSNQPQHF. CDR3 in DNA: TGTGCCAGCAGCTTTTCGAGCTATAGCAATCAGCCCCAGCATTTT.

The gene calls are TRBV27 and TRBJ2-2, with 7 bases matching TRBD2. The CDR3 totals 14 residues. Germline V CDR1 and CDR2: MNHEY, SMNVEV (reference sequence). V lost 9 bases and J lost 0; bases outside the gene matches: 4. CDR3 coding DNA: TGTGCCAGTAAGGGACTAACGAACACCGGGGAGCTGTTTTTT. Translation: CASKGLTNTGELFF.

This clone was counted once. The rearrangement uses TRBV7-9 and TRBJ1-5; D may be TRBD1 (5 bases). V was trimmed by 3 bases and J by 7 bases, leaving 13 bases between them. Germline V gene data show CDR1 as SEHNR and CDR2 as FQNEAQ (reference sequence). The CDR3 is 14 amino acids. The CDR3 protein is CASSFGGTGQPQHF. In DNA form, the CDR3 reads TGTGCCAGCAGCTTTGGAGGGACGGGGCAGCCCCAGCATTTT.

This chain joins TRBV9 and TRBJ1-2; possibly TRBD1 for D (6 bases). The V gene lost 4 bases and the J gene lost 5 bases, with 15 bases spanning the gap. Germline V CDR1 and CDR2: SGDLS, YYNGEE. The CDR3 has 14 amino acids. The CDR3 DNA reads as TGTGCCAGCAGCTCGGGGAGGGGGGAGTATGGCTACACCTTC. Amino acids: CASSSGRGEYGYTF.

This chain joins TRBV4-3 and TRBJ2-2, with TRBD2 matching 9 bases. The CDR3 length is 16 residues. The germline gives CDR1 LGHNA, CDR2 YSLEER. The V segment lost 4 bases and the J segment 4 bases; nucleotides outside the gene matches: 7. CDR3: CASSLIGGGGTGELFF. As DNA, the CDR3 is TGCGCCAGCAGCCTGATAGGCGGGGGGGGCACCGGGGAGCTGTTTTTT.

The chain uses TRBV7-9 and TRBJ2-1; TRBD2 aligns across 9 bases. Looked up from germline, CDR1 is SEHNR and CDR2 is FQNEAQ (reference sequence). V was clipped by 1 base and J by 2 bases; unmatched bases: 3. The CDR3 runs to 16 residues. In DNA, the CDR3 is TGTGCCAGCAGCTTAGACGGACTAGCGCCCTACAATGAGCAGTTCTTC. It translates to CASSLDGLAPYNEQFF.

In this sample, this clone turned up once. The chain is built from TRBV18 and TRBJ2-1; 8 positions agree with TRBD2. CDR3 length: 15 amino acids. Germline-derived CDR1 and CDR2 are KGHSH and LQKENI. The J segment lost 8 bases and the V segment lost 2 bases, leaving 8 bases of the junction unmatched. In nucleotides, the CDR3 is TGTGCCAGCTCACCAGGGGCTAGCGGGTACTATGAGCAGTTCTTC. Translating gives CASSPGASGYYEQFF.

The sample holds one count of this clone. V is TRBV6-1 and J is TRBJ2-1; D gene ambiguous. CDR1 and CDR2 (germline): MNHNS, SASEGT. V gave up 7 bases and J gave up 10 bases, with 11 bases separating them. The CDR3 has 11 residues. Written as DNA, the CDR3 is TGTGCCAGCACCTCCTCGTTCGAGCAGTTCTTC. Its protein is CASTSSFEQFF.

The genes are TRBV2 and TRBJ2-1, with 9 bases matching TRBD1. Germline CDR1 is SNHLY and CDR2 is FYNNEI. Unmatched junction bases numbered 5, after V lost 7 bases and J lost 4 bases. The CDR3 has 14 amino acids. CDR3 nucleotides: TGTGCCAGCACTGGACAGGGGATGTACAATGAGCAGTTCTTC. Translated: CASTGQGMYNEQFF.

The gene calls are TRBV2 and TRBJ1-6; D might be TRBD1 (6 bases). Trimming cost V 5 bases and J 8 bases, with 10 bases left between them. This CDR3 comprises 13 residues. The V gene's germline CDR1 is SNHLY and CDR2 FYNNEI. The CDR3 region is CASSPEGDSPLHF. The CDR3 DNA reads TGTGCCAGCAGTCCCGAGGGGGATTCACCCCTCCACTTT.

The chain uses TRBV9 and TRBJ2-2; TRBD2 agrees at 8 bases. V shed 0 bases and J 7 bases; nucleotides not matched to a gene: 2. The CDR3 covers 14 residues. From germline, CDR1 is SGDLS and CDR2 YYNGEE. CDR3 sequence: CASSVVTSGGELFF. The CDR3 region has the DNA TGTGCCAGCAGCGTAGTAACTAGCGGCGGGGAGCTGTTTTTT.

V usage is TRBV19 and J usage is TRBJ2-3; tentative D call: TRBD1 (5 bases). With 5 bases removed from V and 4 bases from J, the gap between germline ends came to 16 bases. The CDR3 length is 15 residues. CDR1 is LNHDA and CDR2 is SQIVND in the germline V gene (reference sequence). The CDR3 spells CASSPQGSLPDTQYF. The CDR3 bases are TGTGCCAGTAGTCCTCAGGGTTCGCTCCCAGATACGCAGTATTTT.

With respect to this clone: One end of the junction is discordant with germline, which a read error may explain. CDR3 region: CSLDRVPSYGYTF. The CDR3 nucleotides are TGCAGCCTTGACCGGGTTCCTAGCTATGGCTACACCTTC. The V and J genes are TRBV29-1 and TRBJ1-2; D remains ambiguous. This CDR3 contains 13 residues. Germline lookup yields CDR1 SQVTM and CDR2 ANQGSEA.

The CDR3 protein is CASGASPTYGYTF. CDR3 sequence (DNA): TGCGCCAGCGGGGCCAGTCCAACCTACGGCTACACCTTC. This chain connects TRBV5-1 to TRBJ1-2; D is possibly TRBD1 (5 bases). The CDR3 runs 13 residues. Trimming removed 7 bases from V and 8 bases from J, with 18 bases in between. Germline V gives CDR1 SGHRS, CDR2 YFSETQ.